The clone carrying this T cell receptor (beta chain) was seen a handful of times. Antigen unknown. Looked up from germline, CDR1 is DFQATT and CDR2 is SNEGSKA (reference sequence). V trimming: 0 bases; J trimming: 4 bases; junction bases outside the gene matches: 3. The CDR3 covers 14 residues. Researchers built TCR beta libraries using quantitative 5'-RACE with molecular barcodes. MiXCR was run by TCRdb on the 5' RACE reads, yielding one entry per CDR3 protein. The repertoire holds around 770,000 distinct CDR3 sequences, with around 11% as singletons. The sample originates from a study of CD8 T cells in ankylosing spondylitis. Study observations and caveats: Disease-linked clones proved CD8+ and comparatively uncommon in peripheral blood. Within ankylosing spondylitis blood, a TCR beta motif made up of roughly eight highly homologous variants appeared to be characteristic.

The genes are TRBV20-1 and TRBJ2-3; 8 nucleotides align to TRBD1. The receptor was derived from a male donor with ankylosing spondylitis. Sequenced sample: blood, either unsorted or a sorted T cell fraction (not recorded which). CDR3 coding DNA: TGCAGTGCTAGAGATCCGACAGGGGCAGATACGCAGTATTTT. Its translation is CSARDPTGADTQYF.